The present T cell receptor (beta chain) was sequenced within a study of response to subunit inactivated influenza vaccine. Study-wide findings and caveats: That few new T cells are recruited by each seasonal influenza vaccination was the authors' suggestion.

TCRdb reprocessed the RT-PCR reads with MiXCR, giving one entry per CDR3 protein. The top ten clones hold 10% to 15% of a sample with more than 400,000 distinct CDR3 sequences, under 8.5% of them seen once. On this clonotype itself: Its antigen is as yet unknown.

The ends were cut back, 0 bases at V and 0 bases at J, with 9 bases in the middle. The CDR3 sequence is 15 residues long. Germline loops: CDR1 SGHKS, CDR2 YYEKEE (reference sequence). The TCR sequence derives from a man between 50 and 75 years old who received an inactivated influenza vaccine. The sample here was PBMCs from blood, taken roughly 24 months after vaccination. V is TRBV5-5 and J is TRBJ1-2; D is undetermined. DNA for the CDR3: TGTGCCAGCAGCTTGGTGGCGATCACTAACTATGGCTACACCTTC. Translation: CASSLVAITNYGYTF.